This is a list of T cell receptor beta chains from one sample in a study of T-cell reconstitution after alpha-beta-depleted transplantation in children. Each CDR3 protein gets one entry after TCRdb re-called the PCR reads with MiXCR. The table lists some 240,000 distinct CDR3 sequences, about 8.8% of them singletons. The material sequenced was PBMCs from the stem cell graft donor, taken from the stem cell graft. These receptors were obtained from a human donor who donated a stem cell graft to a child with SCID. The CDR3 runs from the conserved cysteine through the conserved F or W. D genes are given only for firm matches. Clone size is given for some rows only: seen once, a few or many times, or a class if the clone is expanded.

CDR3nt | CDR3aa | d_gene | abundance | j_gene | v_gene
TGTGCCAGCAGCCAGGCGGTGAGCAATCAGCCCCAGCATTTT | CASSQAVSNQPQHF | . | few | TRBJ1-5 | TRBV16
TGTGCCAGCACCCCGGGTCTTTCTAGTAGGGATACGCAGTATTTT | CASTPGLSSRDTQYF | . | many | TRBJ2-3 | TRBV12-3/TRBV12-4
TGCAGTGCGAGCGGGGCGAGTGGCTACACCTTC | CSASGASGYTF | . | many | TRBJ1-2 | TRBV20-1
TGCAGTGCTAGGGGAGGGGACAGACAAGAGACCCAGTACTTC | CSARGGDRQETQYF | . | many | TRBJ2-5 | TRBV20-1
TGTGCCAGCAGCTTGGGGGCAACCTCTAACTATGGCTACACCTTC | CASSLGATSNYGYTF | . | few | TRBJ1-2 | TRBV5-5
TGCAGTGCTAGACGTTCCTCTGGAAACACCATATATTTT | CSARRSSGNTIYF | . | many | TRBJ1-3 | TRBV20-1
TGTGCCAGCAGTTTCGCGGACTCACTCCTTCGGGAGCTCCGGACCTACGAGCAGTACTTC | CASSFADSLLRELRTYEQYF | . | many | TRBJ2-7 | TRBV12-3/TRBV12-4
TGTGCCAGCAGCCGGACTAGCGGGGATTACAATGAGCAGTTCTTC | CASSRTSGDYNEQFF | TRBD2 | many | TRBJ2-1 | TRBV6-4
TGTGCCAGCAACATACAGGGGGTGGCGGATACGCAGTATTTT | CASNIQGVADTQYF | TRBD1 | many | TRBJ2-3 | TRBV2
TGTGCCAGCAGCCGATCCGGGACTAGCGGGGGCCCTGGGGGCGGGGAGCTGTTTTTT | CASSRSGTSGGPGGGELFF | TRBD2 | . | TRBJ2-2 | TRBV13
TGTGCCAGCCTGCGGCGACTAGCGGCGAACACCGGGGAGCTGTTTTTT | CASLRRLAANTGELFF | TRBD2 | many | TRBJ2-2 | TRBV7-2
TGTGCCAGCAGCCTCACGGGGTTTCGCACAGATACGCAGTATTTT | CASSLTGFRTDTQYF | . | many | TRBJ2-3 | TRBV7-2
TGTGCCAGCAGAACAGGGGGGGCAGGCGGGGAGCTGTTTTTT | CASRTGGAGGELFF | . | many | TRBJ2-2 | TRBV7-8
TGCAGTGCAAGGACGGATACAGATACGCAGTATTTT | CSARTDTDTQYF | . | many | TRBJ2-3 | TRBV20-1
TGCAGTGCTAGAGCTAGCCAGGGTAGGACATTCTTT | CSARASQGRTFF | . | many | TRBJ1-1 | TRBV20-1
TGCAGTGCCCCAGGGGGTTTCTCCTACGAGCAGTACTTC | CSAPGGFSYEQYF | TRBD1 | . | TRBJ2-7 | TRBV20-1
TGTGCCAGCAGCCAGAGGGCAGGGTCCTATGGCTACACCTTC | CASSQRAGSYGYTF | . | many | TRBJ1-2 | TRBV6-1
TGTGCCAGCAGTCCGGGGGTCGGAGCCGGGGAGCTGTTTTTT | CASSPGVGAGELFF | . | many | TRBJ2-2 | TRBV12-3/TRBV12-4
TGTGCCAGCAGCCAAGAGAGGGGGGGGCCCTCCTACAATGAGCAGTTCTTC | CASSQERGGPSYNEQFF | . | many | TRBJ2-1 | TRBV4-2
TGTGCTAGTGGTTTGGCCGGACCGGGCCTGTACTTC | CASGLAGPGLYF | . | . | TRBJ2-4 | TRBV12-5
TGCAGTGCTACCCGACTAGCGACGGGTTACGAGCAGTACTTC | CSATRLATGYEQYF | TRBD2 | many | TRBJ2-7 | TRBV20-1
TGCGCCAGCAGCTTAGCAATCACTAATGAAAAACTGTTTTTT | CASSLAITNEKLFF | . | many | TRBJ1-4 | TRBV5-1
TGCGCCAGCAGCTTCCAGGGGGCGCCGACAGCCGGGGAGCTGTTTTTT | CASSFQGAPTAGELFF | TRBD1 | many | TRBJ2-2 | TRBV5-1
TGTGCCAGCACCTACCGGGACAGGGGGAACAATGAGCAGTTCTTC | CASTYRDRGNNEQFF | TRBD1 | many | TRBJ2-1 | TRBV25-1
TGTGCCAGCAGTTTCCGACAGGGGCTAGGATTGGACACTGAAGCTTTCTTT | CASSFRQGLGLDTEAFF | TRBD1 | many | TRBJ1-1 | TRBV6-5
TGCGCCAGCAGCTCCTCCGGGACTTCGGAGACCCAGTACTTC | CASSSSGTSETQYF | . | . | TRBJ2-5 | TRBV5-1
TGCAGTGCTAGAGAAGGAGGGCCAGGGACCTACGAGCAGTACTTC | CSAREGGPGTYEQYF | . | many | TRBJ2-7 | TRBV20-1
TGTGCCAGCAGCTGGGAGGCAGGGGACACCGGGGAGCTGTTTTTT | CASSWEAGDTGELFF | . | many | TRBJ2-2 | TRBV7-9
TGCAGTGCTAGCAACAGGGGCGGTTTAGTGGGCTATGGCTACACCTTC | CSASNRGGLVGYGYTF | TRBD1 | few | TRBJ1-2 | TRBV20-1
TGTGCCAGCTGTTTAAGGGGTAGCGGGGCCCCTGGGGCCAACGTCCTGACTTTC | CASCLRGSGAPGANVLTF | TRBD2 | few | TRBJ2-6 | TRBV12-3/TRBV12-4
TGCGCCAGCAGCTTCCGCTTGACAGGGAGTCCCTACAATGAGCAGTTCTTC | CASSFRLTGSPYNEQFF | TRBD1 | many | TRBJ2-1 | TRBV5-1
TGCAGTGCTTCGACAGGGTTCCAAACTGAAGCTTTCTTT | CSASTGFQTEAFF | TRBD1 | many | TRBJ1-1 | TRBV20-1
TGTGCCAGCAGTTCCCGAGATATAACTGAAGCTTTCTTT | CASSSRDITEAFF | . | many | TRBJ1-1 | TRBV25-1
TGTGCCTGGAGTGTACTGGGACAGAACAATCAGCCCCAGCATTTT | CAWSVLGQNNQPQHF | TRBD1 | many | TRBJ1-5 | TRBV30
TGCAGTGCTAGTCGCGACAACAATCAGCCCCAGCATTTT | CSASRDNNQPQHF | . | many | TRBJ1-5 | TRBV20-1
TGCAGTGCTGAACTAGCGGGCCTCTACAATGAGCAGTTCTTC | CSAELAGLYNEQFF | TRBD2 | many | TRBJ2-1 | TRBV20-1
TGTGCCAGCTCACCAAACTACGGTAGGGCGGACAGGGCACAAGAGACCCAGTACTTC | CASSPNYGRADRAQETQYF | TRBD1 | many | TRBJ2-5 | TRBV18
TGTGCCAGCAGCCTGGTGGGAGAAAGCACAGATACGCAGTATTTT | CASSLVGESTDTQYF | . | . | TRBJ2-3 | TRBV7-6
TGTGCCAGCAGCCCCGGAAGGGGACCCCCCTACAATGAGCAGTTCTTC | CASSPGRGPPYNEQFF | . | many | TRBJ2-1 | TRBV7-2
TGTGCCAGCAGCCTTAGGCCCCAGGGGGACAACCGAATGAACACTGAAGCTTTCTTT | CASSLRPQGDNRMNTEAFF | TRBD1 | many | TRBJ1-1 | TRBV16
TGCAGTGCTAGAATGGCAGGGGGCGAAAAACTGTTTTTT | CSARMAGGEKLFF | TRBD1 | many | TRBJ1-4 | TRBV20-1
TGTGCCAGCAGACCACTCGGGTACCAAGAGACCCAGTACTTC | CASRPLGYQETQYF | . | . | TRBJ2-5 | TRBV7-2
TGTGCCAGCAGCTCAACTACAGGGGGCGGTGGGGAAAAACTGTTTTTT | CASSSTTGGGGEKLFF | TRBD1 | many | TRBJ1-4 | TRBV7-2
TGCGCCAGCAGCTTCACAGAGAATTCACCCCTCCACTTT | CASSFTENSPLHF | . | many | TRBJ1-6 | TRBV5-1
TGTGCCATCAGTGAGGGTGGGGGTCAGCCCCAGCATTTT | CAISEGGGQPQHF | . | many | TRBJ1-5 | TRBV10-3
TGTGCCAGCAGCCCCCCGAGCAGGCACACTGAAGCTTTCTTT | CASSPPSRHTEAFF | . | many | TRBJ1-1 | TRBV2
TGTGCCAGTAGTTTCACCGGGGGGCTTGGGGCTGAGCAGTTCTTC | CASSFTGGLGAEQFF | . | once | TRBJ2-1 | TRBV19
TGTGCCAGCAGCTTAACAGGGACGGCCAACTCCTACGAGCAGTACTTC | CASSLTGTANSYEQYF | . | many | TRBJ2-7 | TRBV11-2
TGTGCCAGCAGTTTATCAGGGACATACTATGGCTACACCTTC | CASSLSGTYYGYTF | . | many | TRBJ1-2 | TRBV12-3/TRBV12-4
TGTGCCAGCAGCTCCGGTGGGAGACGTGTCCCCACGAGCTCCTACGAGCAGTACTTC | CASSSGGRRVPTSSYEQYF | . | many | TRBJ2-7 | TRBV11-2
TGTGCCAGCAGTTTCAGGGGCCCACGGAATAATTCACCCCTCCACTTT | CASSFRGPRNNSPLHF | . | many | TRBJ1-6 | TRBV12-3/TRBV12-4
TGTGCCAGCAGCTTAGCTAGACAGGGAAGAAACACCGGGGAGCTGTTTTTT | CASSLARQGRNTGELFF | TRBD1 | . | TRBJ2-2 | TRBV7-6
TGTGCCAGCTCGACCCCGGCAGGGTGGACCTACGAGCAGTACTTC | CASSTPAGWTYEQYF | . | many | TRBJ2-7 | TRBV18
TGTGCCAGCAGCTATTTCCTGAGCTCCTACAATGAGCAGTTCTTC | CASSYFLSSYNEQFF | . | many | TRBJ2-1 | TRBV7-2